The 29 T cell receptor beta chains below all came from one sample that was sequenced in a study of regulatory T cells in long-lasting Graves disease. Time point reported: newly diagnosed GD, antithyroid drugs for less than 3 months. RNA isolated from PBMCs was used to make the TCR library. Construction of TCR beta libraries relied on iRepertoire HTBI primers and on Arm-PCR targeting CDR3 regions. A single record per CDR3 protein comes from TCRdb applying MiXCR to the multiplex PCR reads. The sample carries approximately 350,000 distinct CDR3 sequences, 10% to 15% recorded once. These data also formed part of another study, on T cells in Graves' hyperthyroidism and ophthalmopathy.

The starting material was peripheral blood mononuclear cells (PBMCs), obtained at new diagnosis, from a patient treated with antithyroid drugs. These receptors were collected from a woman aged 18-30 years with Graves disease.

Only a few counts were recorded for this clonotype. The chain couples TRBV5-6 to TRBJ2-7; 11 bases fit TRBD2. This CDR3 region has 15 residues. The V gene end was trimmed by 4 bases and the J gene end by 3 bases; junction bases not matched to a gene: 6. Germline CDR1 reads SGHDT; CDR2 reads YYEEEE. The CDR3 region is CASSPTGTSGYEQYV. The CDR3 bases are TGTGCCAGCAGCCCGACCGGGACTAGCGGCTACGAGCAGTACGTC.

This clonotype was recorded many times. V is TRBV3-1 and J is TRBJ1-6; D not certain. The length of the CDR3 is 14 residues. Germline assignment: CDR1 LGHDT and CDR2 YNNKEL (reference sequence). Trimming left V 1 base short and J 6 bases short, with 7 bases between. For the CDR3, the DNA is TGTGCCAGCAGCCAAGCGGGGAGTAATTCACCCCTCCACTTT. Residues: CASSQAGSNSPLHF.

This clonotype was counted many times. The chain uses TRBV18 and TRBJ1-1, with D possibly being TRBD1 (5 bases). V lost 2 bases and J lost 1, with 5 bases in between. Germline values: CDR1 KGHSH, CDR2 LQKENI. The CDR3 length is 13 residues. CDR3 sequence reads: CASSPGANTEAFF. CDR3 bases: TGTGCCAGCTCACCAGGGGCGAACACTGAAGCTTTCTTT. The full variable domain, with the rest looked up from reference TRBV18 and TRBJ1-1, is NAGVMQNPRHLVRRRGQEARLRCSPMKGHSHVYWYRQLPEEGLKFMVYLQKENIIDESGMPKERFSAEFPKEGPSILRIQQVVRGDSAAYFCASSPGANTEAFFGQGTRLTVV.

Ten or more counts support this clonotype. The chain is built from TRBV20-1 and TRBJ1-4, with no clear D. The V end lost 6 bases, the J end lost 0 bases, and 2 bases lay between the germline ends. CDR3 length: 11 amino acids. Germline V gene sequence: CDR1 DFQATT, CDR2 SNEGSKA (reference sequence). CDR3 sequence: CSAPTNEKLFF. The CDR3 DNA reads TGCAGTGCACCAACTAATGAAAAACTGTTTTTT.

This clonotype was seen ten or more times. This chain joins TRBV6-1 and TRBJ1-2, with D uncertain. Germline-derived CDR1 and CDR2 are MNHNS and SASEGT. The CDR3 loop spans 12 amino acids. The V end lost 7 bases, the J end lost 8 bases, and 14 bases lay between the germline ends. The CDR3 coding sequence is TGTGCCAGCATGGAGGCCCGCGGGGGCTACACCTTC. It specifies CASMEARGGYTF.

The CDR3 DNA is TGTGCCAGTAGTACCAACAGGGATCCCTACGAGCAGTACGTC. Its protein product is CASSTNRDPYEQYV. The chain has TRBV19 and TRBJ2-7; tentative D call: TRBD1 (6 bases). V was shortened by 4 bases and J by 2 bases, with 12 bases between the two germline ends. The germline gives CDR1 LNHDA, CDR2 SQIVND (reference sequence). This CDR3 has 14 residues.

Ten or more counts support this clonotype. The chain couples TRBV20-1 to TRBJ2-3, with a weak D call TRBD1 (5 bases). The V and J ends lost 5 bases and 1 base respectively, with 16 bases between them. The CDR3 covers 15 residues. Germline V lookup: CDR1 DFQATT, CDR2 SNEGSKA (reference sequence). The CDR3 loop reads CSALSGYRGTDTQYF. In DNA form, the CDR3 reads TGCAGTGCTTTATCAGGGTATCGGGGCACAGATACGCAGTATTTT.

CDR3 amino acids: CASSLFGEGVSNEKLFF. Written as DNA, the CDR3 is TGTGCCAGCAGTTTATTCGGGGAGGGAGTATCTAATGAAAAACTGTTTTTT. The V call is TRBV12-3 or TRBV12-4, the J call TRBJ1-4; D is unresolved. The length of the CDR3 is 17 residues. V was cut by 2 bases and J by 3 bases, with 16 bases left in between.

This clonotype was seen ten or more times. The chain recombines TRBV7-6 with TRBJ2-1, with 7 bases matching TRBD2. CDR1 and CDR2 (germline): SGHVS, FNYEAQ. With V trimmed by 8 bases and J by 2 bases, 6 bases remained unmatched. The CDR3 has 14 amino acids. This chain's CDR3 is CASHTGGTYNEQFF. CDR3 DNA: TGTGCCAGCCATACGGGGGGAACCTACAATGAGCAGTTCTTC. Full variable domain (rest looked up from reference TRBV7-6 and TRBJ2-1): GAGVSQSPRYKVTKRGQDVALRCDPISGHVSLYWYRQALGQGPEFLTYFNYEAQQDKSGLPNDRFSAERPEGSISTLTIQRTEQRDSAMYRCASHTGGTYNEQFFGPGTRLTVL.

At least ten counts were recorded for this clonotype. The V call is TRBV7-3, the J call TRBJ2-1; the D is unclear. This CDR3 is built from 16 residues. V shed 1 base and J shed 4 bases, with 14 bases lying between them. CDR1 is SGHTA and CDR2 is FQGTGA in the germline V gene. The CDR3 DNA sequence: TGTGCCAGCAGCTTAAGGCTATCAGCTACTTACAATGAGCAGTTCTTC. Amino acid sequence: CASSLRLSATYNEQFF.

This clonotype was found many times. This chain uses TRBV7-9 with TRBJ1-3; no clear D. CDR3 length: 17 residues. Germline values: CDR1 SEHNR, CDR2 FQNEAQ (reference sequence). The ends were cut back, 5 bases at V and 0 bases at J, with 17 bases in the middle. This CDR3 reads CASSPAAKTSSGNTIYF. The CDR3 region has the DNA TGTGCCAGCAGCCCGGCGGCGAAGACGAGCTCTGGAAACACCATATATTTT.

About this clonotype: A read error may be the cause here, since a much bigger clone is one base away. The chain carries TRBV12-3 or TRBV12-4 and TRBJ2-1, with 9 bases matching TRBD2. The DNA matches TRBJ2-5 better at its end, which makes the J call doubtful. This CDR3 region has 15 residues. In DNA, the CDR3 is TGTGCCAGCAGTTACCAGCGGGGGGTCCAAAAGACCCAGTACTTC. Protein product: CASSYQRGVQKTQYF.

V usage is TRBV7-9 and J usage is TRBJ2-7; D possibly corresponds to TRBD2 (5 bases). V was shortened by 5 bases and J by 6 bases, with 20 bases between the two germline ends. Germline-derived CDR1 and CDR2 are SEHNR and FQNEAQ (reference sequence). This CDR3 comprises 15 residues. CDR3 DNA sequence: TGTGCCAGCAGCCCCTCGGACTCCAAATTCGTCGAGCAGTACTTC. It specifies CASSPSDSKFVEQYF. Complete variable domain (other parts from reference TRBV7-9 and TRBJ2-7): DTGVSQNPRHKITKRGQNVTFRCDPISEHNRLYWYRQTLGQGPEFLTYFQNEAQLEKSRLLSDRFSAERPKGSFSTLEIQRTEQGDSAMYLCASSPSDSKFVEQYFGPGTRLTVT.

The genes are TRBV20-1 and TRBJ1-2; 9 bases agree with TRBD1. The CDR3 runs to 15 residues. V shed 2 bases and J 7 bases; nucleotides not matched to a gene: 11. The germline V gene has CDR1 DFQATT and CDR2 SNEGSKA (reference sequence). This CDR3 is CSARPQTGGDSGYTF. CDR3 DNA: TGCAGTGCTAGACCACAGACAGGGGGGGACTCTGGCTACACCTTC.

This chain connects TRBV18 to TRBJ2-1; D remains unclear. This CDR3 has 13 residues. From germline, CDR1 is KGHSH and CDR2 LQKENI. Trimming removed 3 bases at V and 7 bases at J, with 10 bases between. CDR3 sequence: CASSPHRRNEQFF. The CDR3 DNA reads TGTGCCAGCTCACCTCATAGAAGGAATGAGCAGTTCTTC.

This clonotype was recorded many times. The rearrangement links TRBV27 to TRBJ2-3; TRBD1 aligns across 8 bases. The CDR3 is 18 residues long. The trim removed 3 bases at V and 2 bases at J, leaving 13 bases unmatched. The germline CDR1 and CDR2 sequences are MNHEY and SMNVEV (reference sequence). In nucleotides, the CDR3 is TGTGCCAGCAGTTTCGACGGGGACAGGTCCCCTTACACAGATACGCAGTATTTT. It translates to CASSFDGDRSPYTDTQYF.

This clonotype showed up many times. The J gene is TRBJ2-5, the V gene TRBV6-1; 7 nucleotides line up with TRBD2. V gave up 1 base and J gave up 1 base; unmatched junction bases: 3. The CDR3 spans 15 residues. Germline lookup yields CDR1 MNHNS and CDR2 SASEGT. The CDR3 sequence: CASSEVGGVQETQYF. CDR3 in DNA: TGTGCCAGCAGTGAAGTTGGGGGGGTCCAAGAGACCCAGTACTTC.

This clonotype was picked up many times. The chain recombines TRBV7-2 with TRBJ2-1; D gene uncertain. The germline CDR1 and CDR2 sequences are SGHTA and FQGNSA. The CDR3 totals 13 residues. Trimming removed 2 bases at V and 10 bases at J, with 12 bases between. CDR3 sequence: CASSLPRRWEQFF. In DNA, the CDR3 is TGTGCCAGCAGCTTACCCCGCCGCTGGGAGCAGTTCTTC.

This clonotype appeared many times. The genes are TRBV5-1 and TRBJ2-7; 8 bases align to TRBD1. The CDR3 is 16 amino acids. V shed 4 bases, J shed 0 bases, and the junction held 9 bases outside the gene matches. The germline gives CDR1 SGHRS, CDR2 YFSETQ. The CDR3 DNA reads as TGCGCCAGCAGCACCCCGACAGGGGAAAGCTCCTACGAGCAGTACGTC. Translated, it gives CASSTPTGESSYEQYV.

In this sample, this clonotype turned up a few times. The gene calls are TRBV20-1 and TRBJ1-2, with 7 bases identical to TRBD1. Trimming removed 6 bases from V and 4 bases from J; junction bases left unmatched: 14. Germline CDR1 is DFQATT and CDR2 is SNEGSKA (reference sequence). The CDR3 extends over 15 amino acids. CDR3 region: CSAAKGQRNSYGYTF. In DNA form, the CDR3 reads TGCAGTGCGGCCAAGGGACAGAGGAATAGCTATGGCTACACCTTC.

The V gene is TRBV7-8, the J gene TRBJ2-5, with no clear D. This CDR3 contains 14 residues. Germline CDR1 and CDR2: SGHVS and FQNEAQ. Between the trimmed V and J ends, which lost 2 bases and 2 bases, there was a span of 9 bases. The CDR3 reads CASSLFRVQETQYF. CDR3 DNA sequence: TGTGCCAGCAGCTTATTTCGGGTTCAAGAGACCCAGTACTTC.

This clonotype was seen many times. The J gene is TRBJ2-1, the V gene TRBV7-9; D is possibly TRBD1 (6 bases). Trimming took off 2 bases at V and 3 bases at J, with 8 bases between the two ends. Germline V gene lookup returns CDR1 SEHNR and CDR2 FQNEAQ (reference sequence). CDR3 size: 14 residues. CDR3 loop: CASSLTQGYNEQFF. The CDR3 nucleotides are TGTGCCAGCAGCTTAACACAGGGCTACAATGAGCAGTTCTTC.

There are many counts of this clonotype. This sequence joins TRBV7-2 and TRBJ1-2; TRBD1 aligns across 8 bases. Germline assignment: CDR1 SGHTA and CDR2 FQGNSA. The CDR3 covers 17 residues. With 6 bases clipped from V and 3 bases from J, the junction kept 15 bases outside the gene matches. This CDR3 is CASSSGGRGPADYGYTF. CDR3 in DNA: TGTGCCAGCAGTTCCGGGGGCAGGGGGCCCGCAGACTATGGCTACACCTTC.

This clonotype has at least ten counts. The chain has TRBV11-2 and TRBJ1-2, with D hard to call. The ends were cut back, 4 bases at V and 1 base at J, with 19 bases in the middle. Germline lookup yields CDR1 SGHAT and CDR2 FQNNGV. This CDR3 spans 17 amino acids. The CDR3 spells CASSSIPRREDNYGYTF. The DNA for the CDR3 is TGTGCCAGCAGCTCCATTCCGCGGAGGGAGGATAACTATGGCTACACCTTC.

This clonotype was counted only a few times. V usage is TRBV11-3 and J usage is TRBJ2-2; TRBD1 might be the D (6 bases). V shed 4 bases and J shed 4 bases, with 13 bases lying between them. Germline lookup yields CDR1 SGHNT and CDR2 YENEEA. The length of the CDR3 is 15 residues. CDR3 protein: CASSWDIRGTGELFF. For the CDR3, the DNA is TGTGCCAGCAGCTGGGACATAAGGGGCACCGGGGAGCTGTTTTTT.

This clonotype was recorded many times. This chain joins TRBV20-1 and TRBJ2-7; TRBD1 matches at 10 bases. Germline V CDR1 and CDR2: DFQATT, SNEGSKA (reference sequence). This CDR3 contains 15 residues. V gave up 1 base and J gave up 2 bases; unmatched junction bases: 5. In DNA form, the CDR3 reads TGCAGTGCTAGAGCCGGGACAGGGGTTCCCTACGAGCAGTACGTC. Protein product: CSARAGTGVPYEQYV.

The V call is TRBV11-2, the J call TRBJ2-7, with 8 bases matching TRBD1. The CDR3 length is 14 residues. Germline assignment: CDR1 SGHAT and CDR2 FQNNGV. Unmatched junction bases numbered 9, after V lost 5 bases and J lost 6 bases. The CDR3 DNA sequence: TGTGCCAGCAGCCTCCCGGGACAGGCATGCGAGCAGTACTTC. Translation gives CASSLPGQACEQYF.

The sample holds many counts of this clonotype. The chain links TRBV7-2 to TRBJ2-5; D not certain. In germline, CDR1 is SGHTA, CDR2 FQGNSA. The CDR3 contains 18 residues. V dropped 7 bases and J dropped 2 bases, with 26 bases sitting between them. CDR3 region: CASTVSHMSLAIQETQYF. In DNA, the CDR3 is TGTGCCAGCACCGTCTCCCATATGTCTCTCGCGATACAAGAGACCCAGTACTTC.

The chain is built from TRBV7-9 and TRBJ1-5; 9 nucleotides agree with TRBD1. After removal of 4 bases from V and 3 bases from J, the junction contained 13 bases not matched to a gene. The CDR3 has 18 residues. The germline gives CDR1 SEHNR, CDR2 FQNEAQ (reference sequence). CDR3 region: CASSSAGQGGVINQPQHF. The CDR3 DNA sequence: TGTGCCAGCAGCTCCGCGGGACAGGGTGGGGTTATCAATCAGCCCCAGCATTTT.